This TCR beta chain was sequenced for a study of blood T cell repertoires in COVID-19. Study-level information: Researchers got acute and convalescent COVID-19 samples from the United States, Italy and Spain.

The junction had 7 bases not matched to a gene; V was cut back by 7 bases and J by 5 bases. CDR1 and CDR2 (germline): MNHEY, SVGAGI. The CDR3 sequence is 13 residues long. TCRdb keeps only in-frame clones here, not all; method: immunoSEQ multiplex PCR. The sample has 290,000 or so clones, roughly 89% seen once. In its sample, this clone was seen once. This TCR derives from a woman aged 18-29 years with acute COVID-19. Sequenced: PBMCs or T cells enriched from blood (not recorded which). This sequence joins TRBV6-5 and TRBJ2-7, with TRBD1 identical over 8 bases. Written as DNA, the CDR3 is TGTGCCAGCAAAGGGACAGGTTGGGACGAGCAGTACTTC. Translated, it gives CASKGTGWDEQYF.